This TCR beta chain appears in the sequencing data of a study of a mutant IDH1 vaccine in newly diagnosed glioma. Time point reported: week 35, safety follow-up. It was 300 ug of mutant IDH1 20-mer peptide that made up each vaccine dose, given with topical imiquimod. Diagnosis in the donors showed new WHO grade 3 or 4 astrocytomas that were IDH1-mutant and ATRX-lost. Germline V CDR1 and CDR2: MDHEN, SYDVKM. The CDR3 totals 14 residues. J was trimmed by 4 bases and V by 5 bases; bases with no gene match: 7. With regard to this clone: Its target is not known.

The method was immunoSEQ multiplex PCR; TCRdb's version includes in-frame clones alone and lacks a portion of them. Among 58,000 or so clones listed, 86% were seen once. This chain links TRBV28 with TRBJ2-7; 8 bases align to TRBD1. This TCR was sampled from a man in his forties with glioma. Material: PBMCs, obtained from a glioma patient whose treatment included an IDH1 peptide vaccine. CDR3 residues: CASSAPDRDYEQYF. The CDR3 DNA reads TGTGCCAGCAGTGCCCCGGACAGGGATTACGAGCAGTACTTC. Full variable domain (rest looked up from reference TRBV28 and TRBJ2-7): DVKVTQSSRYLVKRTGEKVFLECVQDMDHENMFWYRQDPGLGLRLIYFSYDVKMKEKGDIPEGYSVSREKKERFSLILESASTNQTSMYLCASSAPDRDYEQYFGPGTRLTVT.